The 9 T cell receptor beta chains given below trace back to one sample, sequenced in a study of cytotoxic CD8 clonotypes in ibrutinib-treated CLL. Method: immunoSEQ multiplex PCR; TCRdb's copy keeps in-frame clones and lacks some. The sample shows 250,000 to 350,000 clones, approximately 76% of them seen only once. The source material was PBMCs, sampled at disease progression, from a patient treated with ibrutinib. The receptor set was obtained from a human donor with chronic lymphocytic leukemia.

V is TRBV5-4 and J is TRBJ1-4; no firm D call. Per the germline V gene, CDR1 is SGHNT and CDR2 is YYREEE (reference sequence). The germline V and J ends were trimmed by 0 bases and 4 bases, with 7 bases remaining between them. The CDR3 has 14 amino acids. The CDR3 DNA follows: TGTGCCAGCAGCTTGGATCGAAATAATGAAAAACTGTTTTTT. Its translation is CASSLDRNNEKLFF.

This clone appeared once. The chain employs TRBV19 and TRBJ1-4; 9 nucleotides line up with TRBD1. Germline values: CDR1 LNHDA, CDR2 SQIVND (reference sequence). CDR3 length: 16 residues. Trimming at V came to 1 base and at J to 4 bases, leaving 4 bases not matched to a gene. This CDR3 is CASSIGDRAYNEKLFF. The CDR3 nucleotides read TGTGCCAGTAGTATAGGGGACAGGGCGTATAATGAAAAACTGTTTTTT.

V usage is TRBV2 and J usage is TRBJ2-1, with 10 positions matching TRBD2. From germline, CDR1 is SNHLY and CDR2 FYNNEI. This CDR3 region has 20 residues. The trim removed 8 bases at V and 7 bases at J, leaving 26 bases unmatched. DNA for the CDR3: TGTGCCAGCCGGAAGCGATATCAGCCCCCCGGGACTAGCGAAATGAATGAGCAGTTCTTC. Protein sequence: CASRKRYQPPGTSEMNEQFF.

The V and J genes are TRBV6-5 and TRBJ2-7; 8 positions match TRBD1. Per the germline V gene, CDR1 is MNHEY and CDR2 is SVGAGI. The CDR3 is 14 amino acids. The ends lost 5 bases at V and 2 bases at J; junction bases unmatched: 5. The CDR3 protein is CASSHRDRTYEQYF. CDR3 sequence (DNA): TGTGCCAGCAGTCACCGGGACAGGACCTACGAGCAGTACTTC.

This clone has more than one count but fewer than ten. The chain combines TRBV28 with TRBJ2-5; D unresolved. CDR3 size: 11 residues. Germline CDR1 reads MDHEN; CDR2 reads SYDVKM. The V and J ends lost 1 base and 4 bases respectively, with 1 base between them. The DNA of the CDR3 is TGTGCCAGCAGTTTATTAGAGACCCAGTACTTC. Protein product: CASSLLETQYF.

This chain connects TRBV7-9 to TRBJ2-7, with TRBD2 matching over 11 bases. Germline CDR1 is SEHNR and CDR2 is FQNEAQ (reference sequence). The trim removed 5 bases at V and 0 bases at J, leaving 6 bases unmatched. This CDR3 is built from 16 residues. The CDR3 coding sequence is TGTGCCAGCAGCATCCGACTAGCGGGGACCTCCTACGAGCAGTACTTC. Its translation is CASSIRLAGTSYEQYF.

The V call is TRBV19, the J call TRBJ2-7; TRBD1 aligns across 10 bases. The length of the CDR3 is 14 residues. Germline CDR1 is LNHDA and CDR2 is SQIVND (reference sequence). Trimming removed 7 bases from V and 3 bases from J; junction bases left unmatched: 6. This CDR3 is CASTPGTGDYEQYF. DNA of the CDR3: TGTGCCAGTACGCCCGGGACAGGGGACTACGAGCAGTACTTC.

The CDR3 coding sequence is TGTGCCAGCAGCTTTCTAGCGGGAGTGCAGGAGACCCAGTACTTC. Translated: CASSFLAGVQETQYF. V and J are TRBV7-7 and TRBJ2-5; 10 bases match TRBD2. This CDR3 spans 15 amino acids. V lost 3 bases, J lost 5 bases, and 6 bases stayed unmatched. Germline CDR1 is SSHAT and CDR2 is FNYEAQ (reference sequence).

The CDR3 nucleotides are TGTGCCAGCAGTGCCACCCCGGGTAGTAATCGTGACGAGCAGTACTTC. This codes for CASSATPGSNRDEQYF. The chain recombines TRBV27 with TRBJ2-7; D call uncertain. Germline lookup yields CDR1 MNHEY and CDR2 SMNVEV (reference sequence). V dropped 5 bases and J dropped 5 bases, with 22 bases sitting between them. CDR3 length: 16 residues.